The sequence of this T cell receptor (beta chain) was determined in a study of T-cell reconstitution after alpha-beta-depleted transplantation in children. General study results and limits: By about two months after transplant, alpha-beta T cells reportedly arose from several hundred graft clones that had expanded. Most T-cell counts and diversity one year after the transplant came from T cells that were newly produced.

The library targeted TCRbeta and was prepared with unique molecular identifiers. TCRdb reprocessed the PCR reads with MiXCR, giving one entry per CDR3 protein. The repertoire has over 400,000 distinct CDR3 sequences, 43% of them found once; the top ten carry around 29%. On this clonotype: Antigen: not known.

V shed 6 bases and J shed 0 bases, with 25 bases lying between them. Germline V gives CDR1 SGHAT, CDR2 FQNNGV. The CDR3 has 19 residues. V usage is TRBV11-2 and J usage is TRBJ2-3; D may correspond to TRBD1 or TRBD2 (6 bases each). This clonotype was obtained from a girl between 2 and 10 years old with aplastic anemia, due to receive a stem cell transplant. Sample: PBMCs, taken before TCRalphabeta/CD19-depleted stem cell transplant. CDR3 in DNA: TGTGCCAGCAGTCTACGGGGCAGGGGCGCGGGGCCTAGCACAGATACGCAGTATTTT. Residues: CASSLRGRGAGPSTDTQYF.